This paragraph reports one TCR beta chain. What it recognizes is unknown. Terminally differentiated effector memory CD45RA+ cells were excluded by CCR7 positive selection of CD45RO-negative cells. The data stem from a study of shared clonotypes between healthy human individuals. Points from the study as a whole: Against clonotypes common to all four donors, non-shared ones had lower generation probabilities.

The assay ran at deep level. Template for every sorted-subset replicate PCR totaled 150 to 250 ng DNA, around 32,000 T cell genomes. Clones were read by immunoSEQ multiplex PCR, and TCRdb kept only the in-frame ones, dropping some. The data contain millions of clones, 85% to 95% of them singletons. Germline CDR1 and CDR2: SEHNR and FQNEAQ (reference sequence). After removal of 5 bases from V and 2 bases from J, the junction contained 10 bases not matched to a gene. The CDR3 has 16 amino acids. This rearrangement joins TRBV7-9 to TRBJ2-5, with TRBD1 identical over 8 bases. The receptor was isolated from a young man in good health. Some clones in this sample may be carry-over from other donors' samples. Input material: naive CD8+ T cells from PBMCs. The CDR3 nucleotides read TGTGCCAGCAGCCTATTACAGGGGGAGTATCAAGAGACCCAGTACTTC. The encoded protein is CASSLLQGEYQETQYF.